Sequencing of this TCR beta chain was carried out in a study of shared clonotypes between healthy human individuals. This CDR3 spans 15 amino acids. The germline V gene has CDR1 MGHRA and CDR2 YSYEKL. V dropped 0 bases and J dropped 2 bases, with 10 bases sitting between them. Some clones are missing from TCRdb's copy, which holds only in-frame ones; the method was immunoSEQ multiplex PCR. The sample shows millions of clones, approximately 90% of them seen only once. For this clone: Antigen: not known.

Notes on the study in general: Unshared clonotypes carried lower generation probabilities than those common to all four donors.

The V and J genes are TRBV4-1 and TRBJ2-5; maybe TRBD1 (6 bases). The sequence was obtained from a man in his late teens or twenties in good health. The specimen was naive CD4+ T cells sorted from blood. Subset specified: CD45RA+ positively selected. CDR3 loop: CASSQEKGQQETQYF. The CDR3 bases are TGCGCCAGCAGCCAAGAAAAGGGACAACAAGAGACCCAGTACTTC.